These T cell receptor beta chains were read from a single sample in a study of cytomegalovirus exposure and HLA in healthy donors. Produced via immunoSEQ multiplex PCR; TCRdb's table is partial and in-frame only. The data contain some 190,000 clones, roughly 80% of them singletons. The sample consisted of PBMCs. Source of these receptors: a male donor in good health and CMV-seronegative. CDR3s include the opening cysteine and the closing phenylalanine or tryptophan.

v_call: TRBV18
j_call: TRBJ2-7
cdr3_aa: CASSPPTREKLYEQYF

v_call: TRBV2
j_call: TRBJ2-3
cdr3_aa: CASRAPGTSTDTQYF

v_call: TRBV29-1
j_call: TRBJ1-1
cdr3_aa: CSVEEAGAEAFF

v_call: TRBV6-6
j_call: TRBJ1-2
cdr3_aa: CASSYTTGDGYTF

v_call: TRBV6-5
j_call: TRBJ1-6
cdr3_aa: CASSVQGNSPLHF

v_call: TRBV27
j_call: TRBJ2-5
cdr3_aa: CASSPLQGTQYF

v_call: TRBV28
j_call: TRBJ2-7
cdr3_aa: CASSVGQRYYEQYF

v_call: TRBV7-9
j_call: TRBJ2-7
cdr3_aa: CASREQGIYEQYF

v_call: TRBV2
j_call: TRBJ1-3
cdr3_aa: CASSYRGTGNTIYF

v_call: TRBV18
j_call: TRBJ2-3
cdr3_aa: CASSPSITSTDTQYF

v_call: TRBV25-1
j_call: TRBJ2-7
cdr3_aa: CASSEPSDSYEQYF

v_call: TRBV5-6
j_call: TRBJ1-1
cdr3_aa: CASSSPGADTEAFF

v_call: TRBV27
j_call: TRBJ1-5
cdr3_aa: CASSFYGGGPQHF

v_call: TRBV6-1
j_call: TRBJ1-1
cdr3_aa: CASSGIPAPGRTEAFF

v_call: TRBV7-3
j_call: TRBJ2-1
cdr3_aa: CASSSTGALEQFF

v_call: TRBV18
j_call: TRBJ2-7
cdr3_aa: CASSPPRQGYYEQYF

v_call: TRBV2
j_call: TRBJ1-5
cdr3_aa: CASTEDFGNQPQHF

v_call: TRBV7-2
j_call: TRBJ2-3
cdr3_aa: CASSALGLDTQYF

v_call: TRBV19
j_call: TRBJ1-1
cdr3_aa: CASSIPGITEAFF

v_call: TRBV29-1
j_call: TRBJ2-3
cdr3_aa: CSVDGAGGFRADTQYF

v_call: TRBV5-1
j_call: TRBJ2-7
cdr3_aa: CASSRPTDSYEQYF

v_call: TRBV9
j_call: TRBJ2-2
cdr3_aa: CASSPQGYTGELFF

v_call: TRBV4-2
j_call: TRBJ1-2
cdr3_aa: CASSPGQGESYGYTF

v_call: TRBV28
j_call: TRBJ2-7
cdr3_aa: CASSLPLAGASYEQYF

v_call: TRBV13
j_call: TRBJ2-3
cdr3_aa: CASSDAGGPPDTQYF

v_call: TRBV2
j_call: TRBJ2-3
cdr3_aa: CASIQTSMPTDTQYF

v_call: TRBV15
j_call: TRBJ1-1
cdr3_aa: CATSRGTSGDTEAFF